These 22 T cell receptor beta chains originate from one sample sequenced in a study of Ad26.COV2.S vaccination and SARS-CoV-2 variants. Stated treatment: about 20 received Ad26.COV2.S at low or high dose, single or two shots; 5 received placebo; per-sample allocation not given. Day 63 following the first vaccine or placebo injection was when the samples were taken. The table came from immunoSEQ multiplex PCR; TCRdb's copy has only in-frame clones and leaves some out. The sample comprises hundreds of thousands of clones, 75% to 95% of which are singletons, and 10% to 15% rests with the top ten. Here the sequenced sample was peripheral blood, taken in a trial of Ad26.COV2.S vaccine versus placebo. These receptors all come from a person between 18 and 59 years old who received the Ad26.COV2.S COVID-19 vaccine or a placebo.

The CDR3 sequence: CAWSVPPGGYGYTF. The CDR3 DNA follows: TGTGCCTGGAGTGTACCCCCAGGGGGCTATGGCTACACCTTC. The genes are TRBV30 and TRBJ1-2, with 7 nucleotides matching TRBD1. The CDR3 is 14 residues long. The germline V gene encodes CDR1 GTSNPN and CDR2 SVGIG (reference sequence). The ends lost 0 bases at V and 4 bases at J; junction bases unmatched: 5.

The chain links TRBV5-6 to TRBJ2-1; unclear D gene. There are 16 residues in the CDR3. In germline, CDR1 is SGHDT, CDR2 YYEEEE. V was pared by 0 bases and J by 2 bases, with 12 bases between. The CDR3 is CASSLGLPDPYNEQFF. For the CDR3, the DNA is TGTGCCAGCAGCTTGGGGCTACCGGATCCCTACAATGAGCAGTTCTTC.

The V call is TRBV6-2 or TRBV6-3, the J call TRBJ2-5, with D maybe TRBD2 (5 bases). Looked up from germline, CDR1 is MNHEY and CDR2 is SVGEGT. V gave up 2 bases and J gave up 5 bases, with 15 bases separating them. This CDR3 spans 15 amino acids. Here the CDR3 reads CASSYAGLWRETQYF. For the CDR3, the DNA is TGTGCCAGCAGTTACGCGGGCTTGTGGCGGGAGACCCAGTACTTC.

This chain connects TRBV7-2 to TRBJ2-5; perhaps TRBD2 as D (6 bases). Trimming pared 5 bases from V and 7 bases from J, leaving 17 bases between. The CDR3 has 14 residues. CDR1 and CDR2 (germline): SGHTA, FQGNSA. The CDR3 spells CASSPQYGGGTQYF. Written as DNA, the CDR3 is TGTGCCAGCAGCCCCCAATACGGGGGAGGGACCCAGTACTTC.

The chain is built from TRBV5-6 and TRBJ2-1; D is perhaps TRBD1 (6 bases). The V gene's germline CDR1 is SGHDT and CDR2 YYEEEE. The CDR3 runs 19 residues. The ends were cut back, 3 bases at V and 7 bases at J, with 29 bases in the middle. The CDR3 spells CASSSEIGRGRPRGNEQFF. CDR3 nucleotide sequence: TGTGCCAGCAGCTCCGAGATTGGTAGGGGGAGACCCCGGGGTAATGAGCAGTTCTTC.

The chain combines TRBV5-4 with TRBJ2-2; D unresolved. V was clipped by 4 bases and J by 6 bases, with 16 bases between them. This CDR3 spans 15 amino acids. Germline V lookup: CDR1 SGHNT, CDR2 YYREEE (reference sequence). The CDR3 DNA is TGTGCCAGCAGCCTACCGGGCCCAGTTTCCGGGGAGCTGTTTTTT. Protein product: CASSLPGPVSGELFF.

The chain employs TRBV6-2 or TRBV6-3 and TRBJ2-2; 12 positions match TRBD1. The CDR3 has 15 amino acids. Germline-derived CDR1 and CDR2 are MNHEY and SVGEGT. The trim removed 5 bases at V and 5 bases at J, leaving 3 bases unmatched. The CDR3 nucleotides are TGTGCCAGCAGTACGGGACAGGGGGCTACCGGGGAGCTGTTTTTT. Protein: CASSTGQGATGELFF.

This clone was observed a handful of times. V gene TRBV27 combines with J gene TRBJ2-1; no clear D. Germline V gene data show CDR1 as MNHEY and CDR2 as SMNVEV (reference sequence). This CDR3 contains 12 residues. Trimming shortened V by 8 bases and J by 4 bases, and 9 bases separated the two germline ends. The CDR3 region has the DNA TGTGCCAGCGGGCTATCTTACAATGAGCAGTTCTTC. Translating it yields CASGLSYNEQFF.

The chain recombines TRBV5-1 with TRBJ1-1; D possibly corresponds to TRBD1 (6 bases). V gave up 0 bases and J gave up 1 base, with 13 bases separating them. The CDR3 has 16 residues. Per germline, CDR1 SGHRS and CDR2 YFSETQ. The CDR3 loop is CASSLGGLDRNTEAFF. Here the CDR3 DNA reads TGCGCCAGCAGCTTGGGGGGGTTGGACAGGAACACTGAAGCTTTCTTT. Full variable domain (remainder filled in from reference TRBV5-1 and TRBJ1-1): KAGVTQTPRYLIKTRGQQVTLSCSPISGHRSVSWYQQTPGQGLQFLFEYFSETQRNKGNFPGRFSGRQFSNSRSEMNVSTLELGDSALYLCASSLGGLDRNTEAFFGQGTRLTVV.

This clone was observed a single time. This chain connects TRBV18 to TRBJ2-3; no clear D gene. Germline-derived CDR1 and CDR2 are KGHSH and LQKENI. The length of the CDR3 is 17 residues. The V end lost 3 bases, the J end lost 1 base, and 17 bases lay between the germline ends. CDR3 nucleotides: TGTGCCAGCTCACCTGGGCCCGTATCCTTACGCACAGATACGCAGTATTTT. It encodes CASSPGPVSLRTDTQYF.

The V and J genes are TRBV19 and TRBJ2-1; D uncertain. V was cut by 4 bases and J by 3 bases, with 16 bases left in between. Germline V gives CDR1 LNHDA, CDR2 SQIVND (reference sequence). The CDR3 is 16 residues long. The CDR3 DNA sequence: TGTGCCAGTAGTAGCTTTCCTCGGATCAACTACAATGAGCAGTTCTTC. It is translated as CASSSFPRINYNEQFF.

The CDR3 DNA is TGTGCCAGCTCACCACCGTATTCGCGGACAGGGGATGGCTACACCTTC. Translation: CASSPPYSRTGDGYTF. The chain joins TRBV18 to TRBJ1-2, with 9 nucleotides matching TRBD1. V lost 0 bases and J lost 6; bases outside the gene matches: 8. The CDR3 covers 16 residues. Germline loops: CDR1 KGHSH, CDR2 LQKENI.

The sample holds one count of this clone. This rearrangement joins TRBV7-9 to TRBJ1-6; D may be TRBD1 (5 bases). This CDR3 region has 16 residues. V lost 3 bases and J 7 bases, leaving 16 bases between the germline ends. Germline CDR1 is SEHNR and CDR2 is FQNEAQ (reference sequence). The CDR3 reads CASSFGQGVGNSPLHF. CDR3 in DNA: TGTGCCAGCAGCTTCGGCCAGGGAGTGGGAAATTCACCCCTCCACTTT.

J is TRBJ2-1 and V is TRBV6-6; TRBD1 agrees at 9 bases. This CDR3 contains 14 residues. Trimming at V came to 2 bases and at J to 8 bases, leaving 4 bases not matched to a gene. Per the germline V gene, CDR1 is MNHNY and CDR2 is SVGAGI (reference sequence). In DNA, the CDR3 is TGTGCCAGCAGTTACGGCCGGGACAGGGATGAGCAGTTCTTC. This codes for CASSYGRDRDEQFF.

The chain links TRBV7-2 to TRBJ1-5, with TRBD1 matching 8 bases. Losses at the gene ends were 5 bases for V and 7 bases for J; bases not matched to a gene: 10. This CDR3 spans 15 amino acids. Germline values: CDR1 SGHTA, CDR2 FQGNSA. The CDR3 region has the DNA TGTGCCAGCAGCCCCGAAGGACAGGGACGACAGCCCCAGCATTTT. Residues: CASSPEGQGRQPQHF.

This chain connects TRBV27 to TRBJ2-7; 10 nucleotides match TRBD2. The ends lost 4 bases at V and 4 bases at J; junction bases unmatched: 13. The length of the CDR3 is 17 residues. Germline V lookup: CDR1 MNHEY, CDR2 SMNVEV (reference sequence). The CDR3 protein is CASSSPPTSGAVYEQYF. The CDR3 region has the DNA TGTGCCAGCAGTTCGCCCCCTACTAGCGGGGCCGTTTACGAGCAGTACTTC.

The chain carries TRBV5-4 and TRBJ1-4; 8 bases line up with TRBD1. CDR1 and CDR2 from the germline V gene are SGHNT and YYREEE (reference sequence). The V gene end was trimmed by 2 bases and the J gene end by 0 bases; junction bases not matched to a gene: 12. The CDR3 contains 19 residues. The CDR3 bases are TGTGCCAGCAGCTTAACACGAAAAGGACAGGGAACAACTAATGAAAAACTGTTTTTT. As protein: CASSLTRKGQGTTNEKLFF.

The rearrangement links TRBV6-2 or TRBV6-3 to TRBJ1-5; a possible D gene is TRBD1 (6 bases). This CDR3 has 17 amino acids. The germline gives CDR1 MNHEY, CDR2 SVGEGT. The germline V and J ends were trimmed by 2 bases and 4 bases, with 18 bases remaining between them. CDR3: CASSYTGQLGPNQPQHF. In DNA form, the CDR3 reads TGTGCCAGCAGTTACACCGGACAGCTTGGGCCTAATCAGCCCCAGCATTTT.

V is TRBV18 and J is TRBJ2-3; 7 bases agree with TRBD1. In germline, CDR1 is KGHSH, CDR2 LQKENI. J lost 1 base, V lost 3 bases, and 4 bases had no gene match. The CDR3 runs 15 residues. This CDR3 reads CASSPRDSRTDTQYF. The CDR3, as DNA: TGTGCCAGCTCACCCAGGGACAGTCGCACAGATACGCAGTATTTT.

This clone appeared once. V gene TRBV11-2 combines with J gene TRBJ1-4, with 8 bases identical to TRBD1. Germline assignment: CDR1 SGHAT and CDR2 FQNNGV. V shed 5 bases and J 5 bases; nucleotides not matched to a gene: 4. This CDR3 contains 14 residues. CDR3 nucleotide sequence: TGTGCCAGCAGCCCAGGGGGCGTAAATGAAAAACTGTTTTTT. Translated: CASSPGGVNEKLFF.

The chain combines TRBV29-1 with TRBJ2-7, with 7 nucleotides matching TRBD1. This CDR3 is built from 12 residues. Germline V lookup: CDR1 SQVTM, CDR2 ANQGSEA. V trimming: 8 bases; J trimming: 2 bases; junction bases outside the gene matches: 6. Here the CDR3 reads CSSRTGPYEQYF. CDR3 coding DNA: TGCAGCTCGCGGACAGGCCCCTACGAGCAGTACTTC.

This clone appeared a single time. The chain joins TRBV25-1 to TRBJ2-7; 7 bases map to TRBD2. The CDR3 has 14 residues. Per germline, CDR1 MGHDK and CDR2 SYGVNS. J lost 1 base, V lost 7 bases, and 7 bases had no gene match. CDR3 protein: CASTSVGGSYEQYF. CDR3 sequence (DNA): TGTGCCAGCACCAGCGTCGGGGGGTCCTACGAGCAGTACTTC.